This TCR beta chain was captured in a study of T-cell memory formation after mild COVID-19. Study context: Each donor largely had its own TCR clusters. Findings of the study overall: Pre-infection memory already had some responding clones, implying cross-reactive memory joined. CD4/CD8 balance characterized clones contracting day 15 to 85, and CD4+ skew characterized later expanders.

TCRdb analysed the 5' RACE reads with MiXCR anew, one entry per CDR3 protein. This sample has 300,000 to 400,000 distinct CDR3 sequences, with 25% to 30% found just once. CDR1 is LGHDT and CDR2 is YNNKEL in the germline V gene (reference sequence). With 0 bases removed from V and 8 bases from J, the gap between germline ends came to 13 bases. The CDR3 length is 14 residues. Notes on this clonotype: Its antigen is unidentified.

The V call is TRBV3-1, the J call TRBJ1-2; no clear D. Sequenced input: PBMCs or a T cell subset sorted from them (not recorded which). The clonotype was recovered from an adult woman who had mild COVID-19 (a few samples of this study predate the infection). Cell type and time point are not known. The CDR3 coding sequence is TGTGCCAGCAGCCAAGATCCCAGTTTGGGCGGCTACACCTTC. Translation gives CASSQDPSLGGYTF.